The 17 T cell receptor beta chains below were found in one sample sequenced in a study of radiation and T cells in renal cell carcinoma. Clones were sequenced by immunoSEQ multiplex PCR, and TCRdb holds only the in-frame ones, with some missing. The sample lists approximately 140,000 clones, approximately 87% seen once, with roughly 25% in the top ten. Time point defined: baseline pretreatment blood. The treatment was: 15 Gy SBRT to primary tumor, nephrectomy 4 weeks later. This material consisted of blood, taken from a patient whose treatment included radiotherapy and nephrectomy. The receptors here all came from a woman aged 50 to 65 with renal cell carcinoma.

V is TRBV4-3 and J is TRBJ2-5; D possibly corresponds to TRBD2 (5 bases). Germline V lookup: CDR1 LGHNA, CDR2 YSLEER. Trimming pared 4 bases from V and 6 bases from J, leaving 12 bases between. The length of the CDR3 is 13 residues. As DNA, the CDR3 is TGCGCCAGCAGCCCGCGGGTGGGTCAGACCCAGTACTTC. Protein product: CASSPRVGQTQYF.

This clone appeared a few times. The chain recombines TRBV2 with TRBJ1-1, with a weak D call TRBD1 (6 bases). The CDR3 covers 13 residues. In germline, CDR1 is SNHLY, CDR2 FYNNEI. Trimming took 6 bases from V and 1 from J, leaving 9 bases between them. DNA of the CDR3: TGTGCCAGCAGCGGACAGCCGAACACTGAAGCTTTCTTT. It is translated as CASSGQPNTEAFF.

This chain connects TRBV6-5 to TRBJ2-3, with D uncertain. The CDR3 length is 15 residues. The germline V gene encodes CDR1 MNHEY and CDR2 SVGAGI. The ends were cut back, 6 bases at V and 4 bases at J, with 17 bases in the middle. CDR3 in amino acids: CASRLGNSRADTQYF. As DNA, the CDR3 is TGTGCCAGCAGACTGGGAAACTCACGGGCAGATACGCAGTATTTT.

The chain employs TRBV19 and TRBJ2-1, with D hard to call. The CDR3 sequence is 15 residues long. From germline, CDR1 is LNHDA and CDR2 SQIVND (reference sequence). V dropped 0 bases and J dropped 2 bases, with 8 bases sitting between them. The chain's CDR3 is CASSIDRGAYNEQFF. CDR3 bases: TGTGCCAGTAGTATAGATCGTGGGGCCTACAATGAGCAGTTCTTC.

The chain couples TRBV20-1 to TRBJ2-7; D is unresolved. Germline V gene sequence: CDR1 DFQATT, CDR2 SNEGSKA (reference sequence). CDR3 length: 11 amino acids. The ends were cut back, 1 base at V and 2 bases at J, with 3 bases in the middle. The CDR3 nucleotides are TGCAGTGCTAGAGTAACCTACGAGCAGTACTTC. Protein product: CSARVTYEQYF.

J is TRBJ2-1 and V is TRBV6-6; 10 nucleotides agree with TRBD2. Germline CDR1 reads MNHNY; CDR2 reads SVGAGI (reference sequence). The CDR3 extends over 16 amino acids. V lost 6 bases, J lost 8 bases, and 13 bases stayed unmatched. CDR3 protein: CASSRGGASGSYEQFF. Written as DNA, the CDR3 is TGTGCCAGCAGCCGGGGGGGGGCTAGCGGGAGCTATGAGCAGTTCTTC.

This sequence joins TRBV2 and TRBJ2-3, with D uncertain. The CDR3 is 12 amino acids. Germline CDR1 reads SNHLY; CDR2 reads FYNNEI. Trimming stripped 3 bases from V and 11 bases from J, with 12 bases between. The CDR3 DNA reads TGTGCCAGCAGTGAGCGCCGGATTGTGCAGTATTTT. Its translation: CASSERRIVQYF.

The V call is TRBV14, the J call TRBJ2-3, with a possible D match to TRBD2 (5 bases). This CDR3 comprises 13 residues. V was cut by 0 bases and J by 9 bases, with 10 bases left in between. Germline CDR1 reads SGHDN; CDR2 reads FVKESK. For the CDR3, the DNA is TGTGCCAGCAGCCAAGAAGTTGGAGGAACGCAGTATTTT. Amino acid sequence: CASSQEVGGTQYF. The variable domain in full, with the rest retrieved from reference TRBV14 and TRBJ2-3, is EAGVTQFPSHSVIEKGQTVTLRCDPISGHDNLYWYRRVMGKEIKFLLHFVKESKQDESGMPNNRFLAERTGGTYSTLKVQPAELEDSGVYFCASSQEVGGTQYFGPGTRLTVL.

The chain couples TRBV7-2 to TRBJ1-1; 8 bases match TRBD1. This CDR3 has 14 residues. After removal of 5 bases from V and 5 bases from J, the junction contained 7 bases not matched to a gene. Germline V lookup: CDR1 SGHTA, CDR2 FQGNSA. CDR3 DNA: TGTGCCAGCAGCGACACAGGGGGTCGGACTGAAGCTTTCTTT. This encodes CASSDTGGRTEAFF. Together with reference TRBV7-2 and TRBJ1-1, the CDR3 gives the full variable domain: GAGVSQSPSNKVTEKGKDVELRCDPISGHTALYWYRQSLGQGLEFLIYFQGNSAPDKSGLPSDRFSAERTGGSVSTLTIQRTQQEDSAVYLCASSDTGGRTEAFFGQGTRLTVV.

There are a few counts of this clone. The chain has TRBV27 and TRBJ2-3, with D unresolved. Trimming took 2 bases from V and 6 from J, leaving 9 bases between them. This CDR3 has 13 amino acids. Germline-derived CDR1 and CDR2 are MNHEY and SMNVEV (reference sequence). Written as DNA, the CDR3 is TGTGCCAGCAGTTTAGTGGGAATGGATACGCAGTATTTT. Amino acids: CASSLVGMDTQYF.

The V gene is TRBV7-2, the J gene TRBJ1-2, with D perhaps matching TRBD1 (6 bases). The germline V gene encodes CDR1 SGHTA and CDR2 FQGNSA. The CDR3 runs to 15 residues. With 4 bases removed from V and 2 bases from J, the gap between germline ends came to 14 bases. The CDR3 DNA follows: TGTGCCAGCAGCTCAGTGGACAGAGGCAACTATGGCTACACCTTC. Its protein product is CASSSVDRGNYGYTF.

The chain recombines TRBV6-5 with TRBJ2-7, with a possible D match to TRBD1 (6 bases). Trimming removed 5 bases from V and 12 bases from J, with 14 bases in between. The CDR3 is made up of 11 amino acids. Germline values: CDR1 MNHEY, CDR2 SVGAGI. CDR3 region: CASSPGQSWYF. Here the CDR3 DNA reads TGTGCCAGCAGTCCCGGACAGAGTTGGTACTTC.

The rearrangement links TRBV4-2 to TRBJ2-2, with 10 bases matching TRBD2. V lost 2 bases to trimming and J lost 3 bases; unmatched junction nucleotides: 3. The CDR3 loop spans 16 amino acids. Germline CDR1 and CDR2: LGHNA and YNFKEQ. The CDR3 DNA follows: TGTGCCAGCAGCCAACCTAGCGGGGGACACACCGGGGAGCTGTTTTTT. Translated: CASSQPSGGHTGELFF.

V usage is TRBV28 and J usage is TRBJ2-7, with TRBD1 as a possible D gene (6 bases). Trimming stripped 6 bases from V and 2 bases from J, with 11 bases between. Germline V gives CDR1 MDHEN, CDR2 SYDVKM. CDR3 size: 13 residues. In nucleotides, the CDR3 is TGTGCCAGCAGAGGGACACCCACCTACGAGCAGTACTTC. Its protein is CASRGTPTYEQYF.

The chain recombines TRBV27 with TRBJ1-4, with TRBD1 matching 7 bases. CDR3 length: 17 residues. V lost 5 bases and J lost 0; bases outside the gene matches: 9. The V gene's germline CDR1 is MNHEY and CDR2 SMNVEV (reference sequence). The CDR3 loop reads CASSTLGQYATNEKLFF. The CDR3 DNA follows: TGTGCCAGCAGTACGCTGGGACAGTATGCAACTAATGAAAAACTGTTTTTT.

This chain connects TRBV11-2 to TRBJ1-3; 9 nucleotides align to TRBD1. CDR1 is SGHAT, CDR2 FQNNGV, per germline. This CDR3 has 16 amino acids. The ends lost 5 bases at V and 4 bases at J; junction bases unmatched: 9. The CDR3 DNA reads TGTGCCAGCAGCCTCTTACAGGGGGCGCGGGGAAACACCATATATTTT. Translated: CASSLLQGARGNTIYF.

CDR3 protein: CATSRDDRTQPQHF. CDR3 in DNA: TGTGCCACCAGCAGAGATGACAGGACTCAGCCCCAGCATTTT. This sequence joins TRBV15 and TRBJ1-5; possibly TRBD1 for D (6 bases). This CDR3 contains 14 residues. The V gene lost 0 bases and the J gene lost 6 bases, with 9 bases spanning the gap. Looked up from germline, CDR1 is LNHNV and CDR2 is YYDKDF (reference sequence).